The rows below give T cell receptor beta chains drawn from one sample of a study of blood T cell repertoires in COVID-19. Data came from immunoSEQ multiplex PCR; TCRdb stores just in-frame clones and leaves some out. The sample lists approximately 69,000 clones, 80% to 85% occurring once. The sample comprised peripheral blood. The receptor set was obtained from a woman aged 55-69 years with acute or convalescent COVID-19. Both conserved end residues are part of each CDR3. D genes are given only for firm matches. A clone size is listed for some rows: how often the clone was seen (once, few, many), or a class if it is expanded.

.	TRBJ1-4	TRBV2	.	TGTGCCAGCAGTGATCTAGGGGCCGCAACTAATGAAAAACTGTTTTTT	CASSDLGAATNEKLFF
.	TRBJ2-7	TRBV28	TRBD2	TGTGCCAGCAGTCCGCTTGGCGGGAGGAGCTCCTACGAGCAGTACTTC	CASSPLGGRSSYEQYF
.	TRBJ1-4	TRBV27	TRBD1	TGTGCCAGCACTCTCACAGGGGGGACGGAGTCAACTAATGAAAAACTGTTTTTT	CASTLTGGTESTNEKLFF
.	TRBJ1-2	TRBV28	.	TGTGCCAGCAGGGCAGGGCGAGCCTCTAACTATGGCTACACCTTC	CASRAGRASNYGYTF
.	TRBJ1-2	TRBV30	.	TGTGCCTGGAGTGTACGGCAGGGCTATGGCTACACCTTC	CAWSVRQGYGYTF
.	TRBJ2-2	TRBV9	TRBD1	TGTGCCAGCAGCTCAAAACAGGGGCCCACCGGGGAGCTGTTTTTT	CASSSKQGPTGELFF
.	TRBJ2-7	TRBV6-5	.	TGTGCCAGCAGTTACGGGACTTCGGTCGAGCAGTACTTC	CASSYGTSVEQYF
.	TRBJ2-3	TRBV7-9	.	TGTGCCAGCAGCTTACGGGGGACTAGCACAGATACGCAGTATTTT	CASSLRGTSTDTQYF
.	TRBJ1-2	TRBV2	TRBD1	TGTGCCAGCAGTGAACAGGGGGCCAGCTATGGCTACACCTTC	CASSEQGASYGYTF
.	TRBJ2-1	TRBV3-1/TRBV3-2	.	TGTGCCAGCAGCCAAGAGGATGACAGCTCACAATTCTTC	CASSQEDDSSQFF
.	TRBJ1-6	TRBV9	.	TGTGCCAGCAGTGACCAATACAGGGTCTCCAGCTCCTATAATTCACCCCTCCACTTT	CASSDQYRVSSSYNSPLHF
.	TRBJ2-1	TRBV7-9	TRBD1	TGTGCCAGCAGCTTTGGGGGACAGAGCGATGAGCAGTTCTTC	CASSFGGQSDEQFF
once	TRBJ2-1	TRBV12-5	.	TGTGCTAGTGGGCCCGGGACTCCCAACAATGAGCAGTTCTTC	CASGPGTPNNEQFF
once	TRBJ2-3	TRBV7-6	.	TGTGCCAGCAGCTTAGCGGGGGCTAGCACAGATACGCAGTATTTT	CASSLAGASTDTQYF
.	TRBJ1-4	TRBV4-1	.	TGCGCCAGCAGCCAAGTAGCCGGGTCTAATGAAAAACTGTTTTTT	CASSQVAGSNEKLFF
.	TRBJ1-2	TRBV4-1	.	TGCGCCAGCAGCCAAGAGGGGCAGCCTCACATTACCACCTTC	CASSQEGQPHITTF
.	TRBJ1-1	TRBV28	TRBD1	TGTGCCAGCAGCCAAACAGGGGGAAGGGGAGCTTTCTTT	CASSQTGGRGAFF
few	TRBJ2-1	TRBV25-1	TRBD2	TGTGCCAGCAGTGCGAAGCGGGAGAGGAGCTTCTACAATGAGCAGTTCTTC	CASSAKRERSFYNEQFF
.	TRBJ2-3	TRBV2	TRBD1	TGTGCCAGCGTTAGACAGGGGGGATCCCTAAGCACAGATACGCAGTATTTT	CASVRQGGSLSTDTQYF
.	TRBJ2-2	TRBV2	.	TGTGCCAGCTCCCAGGGAACGAACACCGGGGAGCTGTTTTTT	CASSQGTNTGELFF
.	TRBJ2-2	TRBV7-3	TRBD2	TGTGCCAGCAGCCTAAGCGGGGAGGGCACCGGGGAGCTGTTTTTT	CASSLSGEGTGELFF
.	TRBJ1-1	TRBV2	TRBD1	TGTGCCAGCAGCGATTTTCCGACAGGGGGGGCTGAAGCTTTCTTT	CASSDFPTGGAEAFF
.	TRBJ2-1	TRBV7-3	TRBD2	TGTGCCAGCAGCTCCACGGGGACTAGCGGCCTGAATGAGCAGTTCTTC	CASSSTGTSGLNEQFF
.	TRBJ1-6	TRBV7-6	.	TGTGCCAGCAGCTTAGCCCCTGGACTCTCCTATAATTCACCCCTCCACTTT	CASSLAPGLSYNSPLHF
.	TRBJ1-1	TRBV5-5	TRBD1	TGTGCCAGCAGCCCAGCGACAGGGTCGGCTGAAGCTTTCTTT	CASSPATGSAEAFF
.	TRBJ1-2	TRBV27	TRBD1	TGTGCCAGCAGTACCAGGGGGCTTAGCTATGGCTACACCTTC	CASSTRGLSYGYTF
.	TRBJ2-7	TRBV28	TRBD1	TGTGCCAGCAGACAATCGGGACAGGGTCTTTACGAGCAGTACTTC	CASRQSGQGLYEQYF
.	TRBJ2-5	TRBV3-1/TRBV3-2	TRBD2	TGTGCCAGCAGCCACTTTAGCGGGGGCGAGACCCAGTACTTC	CASSHFSGGETQYF
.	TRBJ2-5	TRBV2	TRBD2	TGTGCCAGCAGACGTACTAGCGGGGGGCCCTTGGAGAGAGAGACCCAGTACTTC	CASRRTSGGPLERETQYF
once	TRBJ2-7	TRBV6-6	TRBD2	TGTGCCAGCAGTTACCGCCCTAGCGGTAGCTCCTACGAGCAGTACTTC	CASSYRPSGSSYEQYF
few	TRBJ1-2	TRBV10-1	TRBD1	TGCGCCAGCAGTGAGATCCTCCGGGACAGGGTCGGTTTAGGGGGCTACACCTTC	CASSEILRDRVGLGGYTF
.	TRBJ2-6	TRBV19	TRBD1	TGTGCCAGTAGCAAGACGGGACAGGGTTCTGGGGCCAACGTCCTGACTTTC	CASSKTGQGSGANVLTF
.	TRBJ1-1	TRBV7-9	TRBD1	TGTGCCAGCAGCCGGACAGGGGGGATTTCCACTGAAGCTTTCTTT	CASSRTGGISTEAFF
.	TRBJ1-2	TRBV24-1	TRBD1	TGTGCCACCAGTGATGCCGGGACAGGAAACTATGGCTACACCTTC	CATSDAGTGNYGYTF
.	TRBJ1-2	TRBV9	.	TGTGCCAGCAGCGTAGCTCGACGGACACTTTATGGCTACACCTTC	CASSVARRTLYGYTF
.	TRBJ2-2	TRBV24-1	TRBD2	TGTGCCACCACCCCTGGACTAGCGGACAACACCGGGGAGCTGTTTTTT	CATTPGLADNTGELFF
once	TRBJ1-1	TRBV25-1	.	TGTGCCAGCAGCAGGAATATTATGAACACTGAAGCTTTCTTT	CASSRNIMNTEAFF
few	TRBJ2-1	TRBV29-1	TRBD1	TGCAGCGTTCGCAAGACCTCACAGGGGAATGAGCAGTTCTTC	CSVRKTSQGNEQFF
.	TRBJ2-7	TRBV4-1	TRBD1	TGCGCCAGCAGCCAAGATTTCGCGACAGGGTGGTACGAGCAGTACTTC	CASSQDFATGWYEQYF
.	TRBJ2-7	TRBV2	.	TGTGCCAGCAGTGAATACCCGGGGGTCGAGCAGTACTTC	CASSEYPGVEQYF
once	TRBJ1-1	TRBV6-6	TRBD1	TGTGCCAGCAGTCGCGGACAGGGTATGAACACTGAAGCTTTCTTT	CASSRGQGMNTEAFF
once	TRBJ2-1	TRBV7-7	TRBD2	TGTGCTAGCAGTCTCGGCGCCGGGACTAGCCACAATGAGCAGTTCTTC	CASSLGAGTSHNEQFF
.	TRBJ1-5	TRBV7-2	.	TGTGCCAGCAGCGAACGCGGGGGCGGGTTTCAGCCCCAGCATTTT	CASSERGGGFQPQHF
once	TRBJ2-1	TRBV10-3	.	TGTGCCATCACAGGGAACAACAATGAGCAGTTCTTC	CAITGNNNEQFF
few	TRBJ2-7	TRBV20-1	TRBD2	TGCAGTGCTAGTCCAAGCGGGGCTAACTACGAGCAGTACTTC	CSASPSGANYEQYF
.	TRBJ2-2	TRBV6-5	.	TGTGCCAGCAGTTACGGGCGGGGTACGACCGGGGAGCTGTTTTTT	CASSYGRGTTGELFF
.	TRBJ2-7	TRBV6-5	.	TGTGCCAGCAGTTATAGGGGTCACTACGAGCAGTACTTC	CASSYRGHYEQYF
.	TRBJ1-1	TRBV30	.	TGTGCCTGGACTCGCGGTTTCGCTGAAGCTTTCTTT	CAWTRGFAEAFF
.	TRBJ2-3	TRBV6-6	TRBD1	TGTGCCAGCAGTTACCCGGGACAGCAAATCACAGATACGCAGTATTTT	CASSYPGQQITDTQYF
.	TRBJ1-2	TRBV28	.	TGTGCCAGCAGTCTGACAGAGTTCAACTATGGCTACACCTTC	CASSLTEFNYGYTF
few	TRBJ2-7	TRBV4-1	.	TGCGCCAGCAGCCAAGACTGGAGCCCCATTGCCACGGGGTACTTC	CASSQDWSPIATGYF
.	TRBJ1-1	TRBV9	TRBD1	TGTGCCAGCAGCTTTACAGGGGGGTCTTTAGGGGAAGCTTTCTTT	CASSFTGGSLGEAFF
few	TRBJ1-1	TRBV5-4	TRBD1	TGTGCCAGCAGCCCGCGGCAGGGGGCCACTGAAGCTTTCTTT	CASSPRQGATEAFF
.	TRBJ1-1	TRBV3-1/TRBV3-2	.	TGTGCCAGCAGCCAAGATCATTGGGTCTCGGAGCTTGACACTGAAGCTTTCTTT	CASSQDHWVSELDTEAFF
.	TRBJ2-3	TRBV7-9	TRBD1	TGTGCCAGCAGCTCCAGGGACAGGTTCACAGATACGCAGTATTTT	CASSSRDRFTDTQYF
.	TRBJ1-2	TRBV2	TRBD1	TGTGCCACCAACATACAGGGGGCGAACTATGGCTACACCTTC	CATNIQGANYGYTF